This T cell receptor (beta chain) emerged from a study of vaccination effects on CD4 cells after COVID-19. Study at large: Samples gathered post-vaccine arrived a median of 72 days past the second dose.

The data were produced by immunoSEQ multiplex PCR, yet TCRdb's version contains in-frame clones alone and is incomplete. The profile covers under 40,000 clones, with approximately 72% appearing a single time and around 10% taken by the ten largest. The CDR3 is 14 residues long. V lost 1 base, J lost 6 bases, and 11 bases lay in between. Germline CDR1 and CDR2: SGHRS and YFSETQ. Worth noting for this clone: Its antigen remains unidentified.

ViraFEST expansion of antigen-specific CD4+ T cells with viral peptide pools preceded sequencing. Culture lasted around eleven days before CD4+ T cell isolation. Participants were vaccinated with two doses of either the BNT162b2 or mRNA-1273 vaccine. Cultures used under 2.5 million PBMC per well, 9.5 to 10 IU/ml IL-2 and around 9.7 ug/ml peptides. Regarding the study as a whole: After vaccination of healthy people, only 1 of 255 vaccine-induced clones cross-reacted with common cold coronaviruses.

The source of this sequence is a human donor who received a COVID-19 vaccine. This specimen consisted of CD4+ T cells from PBMCs cultured with HCoV-229E spike peptides, obtained after COVID-19 vaccination. The V gene is TRBV5-1, the J gene TRBJ2-1, with D hard to call. The CDR3 DNA is TGCGCCAGCAGCTTGCCGAGCGACGGCAATGAGCAGTTCTTC. Its protein is CASSLPSDGNEQFF. The variable domain in full, with the rest retrieved from reference TRBV5-1 and TRBJ2-1, is KAGVTQTPRYLIKTRGQQVTLSCSPISGHRSVSWYQQTPGQGLQFLFEYFSETQRNKGNFPGRFSGRQFSNSRSEMNVSTLELGDSALYLCASSLPSDGNEQFFGPGTRLTVL.